This is a list of T cell receptor beta chains from one sample in a study of blood T cell repertoires in COVID-19. Produced via immunoSEQ multiplex PCR; TCRdb's table is partial and in-frame only. The table records 130,000 to 150,000 clones, approximately 79% of them present only once. The source material was peripheral blood. The receptors were gathered from a man aged 50-59 years with active or convalescent COVID-19. Each CDR3 is given with its conserved first and last residue. A D gene is named only where the DNA matches it firmly. Only part of the rows carry a size: once, few, many, or a class if the clone is expanded.

clone size,V gene,D gene,J gene,CDR3 DNA,CDR3 protein
.,TRBV27,.,TRBJ2-7,TGTGCCAGCAGTTTCCAGATCCACTACGAGCAGTACTTC,CASSFQIHYEQYF
.,TRBV25-1,.,TRBJ2-1,TGTGCCAGCAGTGCTTGGACACTAGGGACAAGGTACAATGAGCAGTTCTTC,CASSAWTLGTRYNEQFF
.,TRBV10-3,TRBD2,TRBJ2-7,TGTGCCATCAGTGGGGGGACTAGCGGGGTCTACGAGCAGTACTTC,CAISGGTSGVYEQYF
.,TRBV14,.,TRBJ1-1,TGTGCCAGCAGCCTTAACGGACTCAACACTGAAGCTTTCTTT,CASSLNGLNTEAFF
.,TRBV2,TRBD2,TRBJ2-1,TGTGCCAGCAGAATCCTAGCGGGAGGTTCGTACAATGAGCAGTTCTTC,CASRILAGGSYNEQFF
.,TRBV5-5,TRBD1,TRBJ1-2,TGTGCCAGCAGCTGGCCCGGGACAGGGGGCGGTGGCTACACCTTC,CASSWPGTGGGGYTF
few,TRBV28,.,TRBJ2-3,TGTGCCAGCAGTTTTGGAGGGAACACAGATACGCAGTATTTT,CASSFGGNTDTQYF
.,TRBV21-1,.,TRBJ1-2,TGTGCCAGCACCCCAGGGGCGAACTATGGCTACACCTTC,CASTPGANYGYTF
many,TRBV7-8,.,TRBJ2-2,TGTGCCAGCAGCTTACCGGACAGATACACCGGGGAGCTGTTTTTT,CASSLPDRYTGELFF
.,TRBV28,.,TRBJ1-3,TGTGCCAGCAGTTTATTGGGGCCCGGGACAGGAAACACCATATATTTT,CASSLLGPGTGNTIYF
once,TRBV19,TRBD1,TRBJ2-3,TGTGCCAGTAGTAAGGACAGGGAGGGCACAGATACGCAGTATTTT,CASSKDREGTDTQYF
few,TRBV7-9,TRBD1,TRBJ1-2,TGTGCCAGCAGCTCCGGACAGGGGGCGGATGGCTACACCTTC,CASSSGQGADGYTF
.,TRBV5-6,TRBD1,TRBJ1-2,TGTGCCAGCAGCGTACAGGGGGCCTATGGCTACACCTTC,CASSVQGAYGYTF
few,TRBV28,.,TRBJ1-6,TGTGCCAGCAGATTGGCAGGGTATAATTCACCCCTCCACTTT,CASRLAGYNSPLHF
.,TRBV28,TRBD1,TRBJ1-2,TGTGCCAGCAGTCGACAGGGGAGCGGCTATGGCTACACCTTC,CASSRQGSGYGYTF
.,TRBV7-3,.,TRBJ2-2,TGTGCCAGCAGCCTTCAGGGGATAGAGACCGGGGAGCTGTTTTTT,CASSLQGIETGELFF
.,TRBV30,.,TRBJ2-5,TGTGCCTGGAGTGTACGAGGGGAGACCCAGTACTTC,CAWSVRGETQYF
few,TRBV19,.,TRBJ1-5,TGTGCCAGTAGTATAGTCACAGGGAGCAATCAGCCCCAGCATTTT,CASSIVTGSNQPQHF
once,TRBV28,.,TRBJ1-1,TGTGCCAGCAGTTCGGAGAGGGAAGCTTTCTTT,CASSSEREAFF
.,TRBV7-2,.,TRBJ1-6,TGTGCCAGCAGGTCCATAGTAGTAACGAGCTCCTATAATTCACCCCTCCACTTT,CASRSIVVTSSYNSPLHF
.,TRBV20-1,TRBD1,TRBJ1-2,TGCAGTGCTAGTGTAGGACAGGGTAGTGGCTACACCTTC,CSASVGQGSGYTF
.,TRBV19,.,TRBJ2-5,TGTGCCAGTAGCACCCTCTCGAGTACCCAAGAGACCCAGTACTTC,CASSTLSSTQETQYF
.,TRBV3-1/TRBV3-2,TRBD1,TRBJ1-5,TGTGCCAGCAGCCAAACAGGGGACAATCAGCCCCAGCATTTT,CASSQTGDNQPQHF
.,TRBV28,TRBD2,TRBJ2-3,TGTGCCAGCAGTTTACCGGGGGGGACTGGCACAGATACGCAGTATTTT,CASSLPGGTGTDTQYF
.,TRBV29-1,TRBD2,TRBJ2-3,TGCAGCGTGTCCCCGGGACTAAGAACAGATACGCAGTATTTT,CSVSPGLRTDTQYF
.,TRBV11-3,.,TRBJ2-1,TGTGCCAGCAGCTTAGACAGCTCCTACAATGAGCAGTTCTTC,CASSLDSSYNEQFF
.,TRBV20-1,.,TRBJ1-2,TGCACCGCCCCAGGCCTCTATGGCTACACCTTC,CTAPGLYGYTF
.,TRBV10-3,.,TRBJ1-4,TGTGCCACCGAGTCAACCAGAGGAGACCAGGGGAAACTGTTTTTT,CATESTRGDQGKLFF
.,TRBV5-1,.,TRBJ2-2,TGCGCCAGCAGCTTGACAGGGACGAACACCGGGGAGCTGTTTTTT,CASSLTGTNTGELFF
.,TRBV7-6,.,TRBJ2-7,TGTGCCAGCACCTCGACAGGGGACCCTAGCGGGGCCTACGAGCAGTACTTC,CASTSTGDPSGAYEQYF
few,TRBV27,.,TRBJ1-1,TGTGCCAGCACCTTCTCCCAGGGGACTGAAGCTTTCTTT,CASTFSQGTEAFF
.,TRBV19,.,TRBJ2-1,TGTGCCAGTAGTAACGGGTTGGGAAAGGGAGGAACGTACAATGAGCAGTTCTTC,CASSNGLGKGGTYNEQFF
.,TRBV28,TRBD2,TRBJ2-1,TGTGCCAGCAGTTCGGGACTAGCGGCCCTCTCCTACAATGAGCAGTTCTTC,CASSSGLAALSYNEQFF
few,TRBV3-1/TRBV3-2,.,TRBJ1-5,TGTGCCAGCAGCCAAGTCAGGTCAGAGCCCCAGCATTTT,CASSQVRSEPQHF
.,TRBV7-2,.,TRBJ1-3,TGTGCCAGCAGCTCAAGCCGGTTGTCCGGAAACACCATATATTTT,CASSSSRLSGNTIYF
few,TRBV28,TRBD1,TRBJ1-6,TGTGCCAGCAGTCCCCCCGGGACAGGGACGAATTCACCCCTCCACTTT,CASSPPGTGTNSPLHF
.,TRBV6-5,.,TRBJ1-3,TGTGCCAGCAGGGGGCCTCCGGAGAGGACCATATATTTT,CASRGPPERTIYF
.,TRBV29-1,TRBD1,TRBJ2-5,TGCAGCGTGGCCGGACAGGCCCGGTCCCAGTACTTC,CSVAGQARSQYF
once,TRBV6-5,.,TRBJ1-5,TGTGCCAGCAGTTCCCGAGGGGGGGGCCGGGAGCCCCAGCATTTT,CASSSRGGGREPQHF
.,TRBV11-1,TRBD1,TRBJ2-3,TGTGCCAGCAGCTCCGGACAGGGGGGAACAGATACGCAGTATTTT,CASSSGQGGTDTQYF